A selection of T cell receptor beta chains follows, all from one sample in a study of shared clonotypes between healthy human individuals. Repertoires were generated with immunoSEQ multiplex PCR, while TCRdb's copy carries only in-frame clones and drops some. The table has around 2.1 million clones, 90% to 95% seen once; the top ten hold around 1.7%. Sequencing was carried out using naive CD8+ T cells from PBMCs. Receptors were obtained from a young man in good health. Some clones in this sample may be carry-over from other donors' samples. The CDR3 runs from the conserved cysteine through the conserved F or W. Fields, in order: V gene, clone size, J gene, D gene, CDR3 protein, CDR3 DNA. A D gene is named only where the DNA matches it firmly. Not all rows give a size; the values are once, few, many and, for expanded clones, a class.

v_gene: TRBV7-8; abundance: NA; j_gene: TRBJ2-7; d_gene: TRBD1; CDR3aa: CASSLWDRNSYEQYF; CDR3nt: TGTGCCAGCAGCTTATGGGACAGGAACTCCTACGAGCAGTACTTC
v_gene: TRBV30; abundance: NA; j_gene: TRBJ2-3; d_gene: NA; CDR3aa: CAWSTLGAGGDTQYF; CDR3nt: TGTGCCTGGAGTACTCTGGGGGCTGGCGGTGATACGCAGTATTTT
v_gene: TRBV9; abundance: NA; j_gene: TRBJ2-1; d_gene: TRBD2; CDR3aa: CASSTNPAGVSQISNEQFF; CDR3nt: TGTGCCAGCAGCACGAACCCGGCGGGAGTTTCCCAGATTAGCAATGAGCAGTTCTTC
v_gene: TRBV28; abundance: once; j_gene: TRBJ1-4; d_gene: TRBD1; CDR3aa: CASIQTGWSNEKLFF; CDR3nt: TGTGCCAGCATTCAGACAGGGTGGTCTAATGAAAAACTGTTTTTT
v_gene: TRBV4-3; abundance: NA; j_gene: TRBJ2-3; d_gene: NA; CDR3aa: CASSLRNTGTDTQYF; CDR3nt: TGCGCCAGCAGCCTCCGAAACACAGGAACAGATACGCAGTATTTT
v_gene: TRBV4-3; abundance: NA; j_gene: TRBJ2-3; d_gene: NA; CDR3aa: CASSQETDTQYF; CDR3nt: TGCGCCAGCAGCCAAGAAACAGATACGCAGTATTTT
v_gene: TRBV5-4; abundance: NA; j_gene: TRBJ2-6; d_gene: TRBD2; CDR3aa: CASSLLAGSGANVLTF; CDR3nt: TGTGCCAGCAGCTTGCTAGCGGGAAGTGGGGCCAACGTCCTGACTTTC
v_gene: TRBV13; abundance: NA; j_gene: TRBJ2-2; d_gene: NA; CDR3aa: CASSFRAGTTGELFF; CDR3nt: TGTGCCAGCAGCTTCCGGGCAGGGACCACCGGGGAGCTGTTTTTT
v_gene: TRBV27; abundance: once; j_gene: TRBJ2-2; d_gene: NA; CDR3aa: CASSLHPTAPNTGELFF; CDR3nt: TGTGCCAGCAGTTTACACCCGACAGCGCCCAACACCGGGGAGCTGTTTTTT
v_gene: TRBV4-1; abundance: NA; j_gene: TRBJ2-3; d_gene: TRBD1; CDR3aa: CASSQVGLGGADTQYF; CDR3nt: TGCGCCAGCAGCCAAGTAGGATTAGGGGGCGCGGATACGCAGTATTTT
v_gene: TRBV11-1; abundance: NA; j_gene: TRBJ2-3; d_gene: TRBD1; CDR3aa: CASSNQDRDQDTQYF; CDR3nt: TGTGCCAGCAGCAACCAGGACAGGGATCAAGATACGCAGTATTTT
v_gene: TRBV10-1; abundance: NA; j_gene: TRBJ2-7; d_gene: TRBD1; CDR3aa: CACAEGTGDEQYF; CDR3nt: TGCGCCTGCGCTGAAGGGACAGGGGACGAGCAGTACTTC
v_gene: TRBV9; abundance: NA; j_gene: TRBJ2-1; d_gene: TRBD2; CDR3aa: CASSTSGTSHNEQFF; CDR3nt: TGTGCCAGCAGCACTTCCGGGACTAGTCACAATGAGCAGTTCTTC
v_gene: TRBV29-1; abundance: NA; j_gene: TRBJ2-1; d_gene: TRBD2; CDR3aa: CSVVGGLAGVDEQFF; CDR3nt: TGCAGCGTTGTGGGGGGACTAGCGGGAGTTGATGAGCAGTTCTTC
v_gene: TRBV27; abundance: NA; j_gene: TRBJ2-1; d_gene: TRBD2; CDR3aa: CASSPPAGAYNEQFF; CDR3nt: TGTGCCAGCAGTCCCCCAGCGGGGGCCTACAATGAGCAGTTCTTC
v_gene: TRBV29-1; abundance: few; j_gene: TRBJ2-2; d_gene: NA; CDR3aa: CSVATGGELFF; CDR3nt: TGCAGCGTTGCGACAGGCGGGGAGCTGTTTTTT
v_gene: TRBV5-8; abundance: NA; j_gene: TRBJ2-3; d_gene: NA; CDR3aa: CASSLAGRPSTDTQYF; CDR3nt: TGTGCCAGCAGCTTGGCCGGGCGGCCTAGCACAGATACGCAGTATTTT
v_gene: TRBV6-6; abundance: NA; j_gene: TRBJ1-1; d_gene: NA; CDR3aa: CASRNGLAGNTEAFF; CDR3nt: TGTGCCAGCAGGAATGGCCTAGCAGGAAACACTGAAGCTTTCTTT
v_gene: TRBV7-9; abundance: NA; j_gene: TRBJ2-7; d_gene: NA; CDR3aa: CASSLVVSPYEQYF; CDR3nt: TGTGCCAGCAGCTTAGTGGTCAGTCCCTACGAGCAGTACTTC
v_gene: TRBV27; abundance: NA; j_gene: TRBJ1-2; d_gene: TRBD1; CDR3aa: CASRGQSINYGYTF; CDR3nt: TGTGCCAGCAGGGGACAGTCAATTAACTATGGCTACACCTTC
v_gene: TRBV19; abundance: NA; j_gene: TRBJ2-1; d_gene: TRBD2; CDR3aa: CASSIVGGGNEQFF; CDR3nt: TGTGCCAGTAGTATAGTAGGCGGGGGCAATGAGCAGTTCTTC
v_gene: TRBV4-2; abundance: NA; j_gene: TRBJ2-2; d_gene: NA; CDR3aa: CASSQDRTGAVNTGELFF; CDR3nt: TGTGCCAGCAGCCAAGATCGCACGGGGGCAGTGAACACCGGGGAGCTGTTTTTT
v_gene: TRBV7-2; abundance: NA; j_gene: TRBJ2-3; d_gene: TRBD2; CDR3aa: CASSSRARELTDTQYF; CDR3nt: TGTGCCAGCAGCTCCCGCGCGCGGGAGCTCACAGATACGCAGTATTTT
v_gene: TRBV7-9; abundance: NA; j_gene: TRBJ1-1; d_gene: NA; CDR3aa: CASSLVQDTSFGAFF; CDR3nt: TGTGCCAGCAGCTTAGTCCAGGACACTAGCTTTGGGGCTTTCTTT
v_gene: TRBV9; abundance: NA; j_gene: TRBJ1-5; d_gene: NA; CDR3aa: CASSVLDCRSNQPQHF; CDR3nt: TGTGCCAGCAGCGTATTAGATTGTAGGAGCAATCAGCCCCAGCATTTT
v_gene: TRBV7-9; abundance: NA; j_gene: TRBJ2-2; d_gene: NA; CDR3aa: CASGGLPLAGELFF; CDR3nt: TGTGCCAGCGGGGGACTTCCCCTGGCCGGGGAGCTGTTTTTT
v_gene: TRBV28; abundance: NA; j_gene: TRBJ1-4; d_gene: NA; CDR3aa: CATAGPNNEKLFF; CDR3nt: TGTGCCACCGCGGGCCCGAATAATGAAAAACTGTTTTTT
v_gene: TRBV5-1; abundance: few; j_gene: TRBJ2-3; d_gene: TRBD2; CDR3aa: CASSLDPTSGSSDTQYF; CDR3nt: TGCGCCAGCAGCTTGGATCCCACTAGCGGGAGTTCAGATACGCAGTATTTT
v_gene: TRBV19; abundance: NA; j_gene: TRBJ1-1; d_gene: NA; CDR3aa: CASSPRGPRNSEAFF; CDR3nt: TGTGCCAGTAGTCCACGGGGCCCGAGGAACAGTGAAGCTTTCTTT
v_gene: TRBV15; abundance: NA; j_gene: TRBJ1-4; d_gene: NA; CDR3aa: CATSRGQDNSWTNEKLFF; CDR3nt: TGTGCCACCAGCAGAGGACAGGATAACTCTTGGACTAATGAAAAACTGTTTTTT
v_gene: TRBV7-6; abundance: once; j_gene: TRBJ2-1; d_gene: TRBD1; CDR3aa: CASSLRDRGYEQFF; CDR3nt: TGTGCCAGCAGCCTCCGGGACAGGGGCTATGAGCAGTTCTTC
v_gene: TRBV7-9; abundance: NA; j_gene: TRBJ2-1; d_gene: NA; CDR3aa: CASRDSHNEQFF; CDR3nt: TGTGCCAGCAGGGACAGTCACAATGAGCAGTTCTTC
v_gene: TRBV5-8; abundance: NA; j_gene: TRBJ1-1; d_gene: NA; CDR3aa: CASSGVPEAFF; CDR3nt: TGTGCCAGCAGCGGGGTCCCTGAAGCTTTCTTT
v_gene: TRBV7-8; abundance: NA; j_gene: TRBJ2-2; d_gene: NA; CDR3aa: CASSPGTGELFF; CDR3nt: TGTGCCAGCAGCCCCGGCACCGGGGAGCTGTTTTTT
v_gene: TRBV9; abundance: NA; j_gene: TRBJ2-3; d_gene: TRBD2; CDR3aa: CASSVAGWEGQSDTQYF; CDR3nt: TGTGCCAGCAGCGTAGCTGGGTGGGAGGGCCAGTCAGATACGCAGTATTTT
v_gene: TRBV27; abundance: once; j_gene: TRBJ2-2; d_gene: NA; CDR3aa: CASSLRQTNTGELFF; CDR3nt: TGTGCCAGCAGTTTACGGCAAACGAACACCGGGGAGCTGTTTTTT
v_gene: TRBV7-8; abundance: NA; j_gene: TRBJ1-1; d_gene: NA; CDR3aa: CASSLVRSGTEAFF; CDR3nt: TGTGCCAGCAGCTTAGTAAGGTCGGGCACTGAAGCTTTCTTT
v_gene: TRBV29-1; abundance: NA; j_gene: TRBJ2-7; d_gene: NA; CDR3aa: CSVGGIGYEQYF; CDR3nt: TGCAGCGTTGGGGGGATAGGGTACGAGCAGTACTTC
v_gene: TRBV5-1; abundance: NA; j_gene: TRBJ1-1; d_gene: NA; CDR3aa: CASRNTAAENTEAFF; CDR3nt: TGCGCCAGCAGAAACACAGCGGCAGAGAACACTGAAGCTTTCTTT
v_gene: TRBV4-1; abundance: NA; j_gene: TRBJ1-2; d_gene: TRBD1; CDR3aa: CASSQVGQNLGGYTF; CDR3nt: TGCGCCAGCAGCCAAGTGGGACAGAATCTCGGTGGCTACACCTTC